A single T cell receptor (beta chain) is shown here with its context. The antigen remains undetermined. The authors ran a second PCR of 7 to 11 cycles using a sample-barcoded 5' primer and a J-beta primer mix. TCRdb reanalysed the 5' RACE reads using MiXCR and keeps one entry per CDR3 protein. The data hold around 900,000 distinct CDR3 sequences, with roughly 47% observed a single time. This sample was included in a study of blood T cells in healthy people across ages. For the study at large: For every two T cells, template switching captured about one barcoded beta molecule. Study-wide results and caveats: Naive and antigen-experienced cells were not separated, limiting conclusive comparison. A roughly linear fall in TCR beta diversity per million T cells was seen with increasing age.

The CDR3 covers 15 residues. The V and J ends lost 3 bases and 2 bases respectively, with 12 bases between them. Per the germline V gene, CDR1 is MNHNY and CDR2 is SVGAGI (reference sequence). The chain links TRBV6-6 to TRBJ2-3; D may be TRBD1 (5 bases). Sequences were obtained from blood. The receptor's source is a woman aged 55-69 years in good health. This CDR3 reads CASSYGAKHTDTQYF. CDR3 sequence (DNA): TGTGCCAGCAGTTATGGGGCGAAACACACAGATACGCAGTATTTT.